Only a few counts were recorded for the clone carrying this T cell receptor (beta chain). The TCR beta library used iRepertoire HTBI primers with Arm-PCR amplification of CDR3. MiXCR, applied by TCRdb to the multiplex PCR reads, yields one record per CDR3 protein. The data contain over 350,000 distinct CDR3 sequences, around 16% of them singletons. The data belong to a study of regulatory T cells in long-lasting Graves disease. Sample time point: newly diagnosed GD, antithyroid drugs for less than 3 months. The authors made the TCR library using RNA they extracted from PBMCs. The CDR3 covers 14 residues. V lost 5 bases and J lost 3; bases outside the gene matches: 5. These data were also reused for a study on T cells in Graves' hyperthyroidism and ophthalmopathy. From that paper: Blood also carried most thyroid clonotypes expanded above 0.001. A model of 13 V-J pairs discriminated ophthalmopathy from stable hyperthyroidism.

The origin of this receptor is a woman in her 40s with Graves disease. Specimen: peripheral blood mononuclear cells (PBMCs), collected at new diagnosis, from a patient treated with antithyroid drugs. The V gene is TRBV12-3 or TRBV12-4, the J gene TRBJ2-3; 7 nucleotides line up with TRBD2. The CDR3 loop reads CASSTAGSTDTQYF. In DNA form, the CDR3 reads TGTGCCAGCAGTACAGCGGGAAGTACAGATACGCAGTATTTT.